Listed below are T cell receptor beta chains from one sample, sequenced in a study of blood T cell repertoires in COVID-19. The protocol was immunoSEQ multiplex PCR, while the TCRdb copy is restricted to in-frame clones and leaves out a portion. The sample lists about 59,000 clones, roughly 90% seen once, with approximately 15% in the top ten. The sample consisted of peripheral blood. These receptors originate from a man older than 75 with acute or convalescent COVID-19. Both conserved end residues are trimmed from each CDR3. Fields, in order: D gene, J gene, V gene, CDR3 protein. D genes are given only for firm matches.

. TRBJ1-1 TRBV6-5 ASSYSRTRNTEAF
. TRBJ1-5 TRBV19 ASSKTPRRFPQPQH
TRBD1 TRBJ1-5 TRBV18 ASSLEIDRAVQPQH
. TRBJ2-5 TRBV4-2 ASSQAPGYQETQY
. TRBJ1-6 TRBV6-1 ASSEALIAGYDSPLH
TRBD1 TRBJ2-7 TRBV5-4 ASSGPRTGSYEQY
TRBD1 TRBJ2-7 TRBV5-5 ASSPMSGQGAYEQY
. TRBJ1-2 TRBV7-8 ASSLGDRNYGYT
TRBD2 TRBJ2-5 TRBV7-9 ASSLLLAEYQETQY
. TRBJ2-3 TRBV23-1 ASSRFHPRGGGAQY
TRBD1 TRBJ1-3 TRBV2 ASGQGDSGNTIY
. TRBJ2-6 TRBV27 ASSFFGSGANVLT
. TRBJ1-2 TRBV19 ASTNAIRGQYGYT
TRBD1 TRBJ2-7 TRBV3-1/TRBV3-2 ASSQDPQGIEQY
TRBD2 TRBJ2-3 TRBV6-5 ASLLAGTSDTQY
. TRBJ1-5 TRBV19 ASLGQAREPQH
TRBD1 TRBJ1-2 TRBV5-1 ASSLGGTAYGYT
TRBD1 TRBJ1-2 TRBV27 ASGATGGNYGYT
TRBD1 TRBJ2-2 TRBV4-1 ASRPVPGQGWELF
TRBD1 TRBJ1-5 TRBV5-6 ASSPAGGQGHQPQH
. TRBJ1-1 TRBV2 ASSVGVQGGKEAF
. TRBJ2-5 TRBV10-3 AISERVAVEETQY
TRBD1 TRBJ1-5 TRBV19 ASSYPRTGASSNQPQH
. TRBJ1-1 TRBV27 ASRLAGPRGTEAF
. TRBJ2-3 TRBV5-5 ASSQALRLTDTQY
. TRBJ1-4 TRBV20-1 SASKASREKLF
. TRBJ2-1 TRBV7-2 ASSFSNEQF
TRBD2 TRBJ2-3 TRBV7-2 ASSSPASGGRTDTQY
. TRBJ1-1 TRBV21-1 ASSKVGGMNTEAF
. TRBJ2-7 TRBV9 ASSVAYGGDYEQY
TRBD1 TRBJ2-3 TRBV7-2 ASSPDRASSTDTQY
TRBD2 TRBJ2-3 TRBV19 ASSRLSGGQTDTQY
. TRBJ2-1 TRBV9 ASSVGVQELDEQF
TRBD2 TRBJ2-1 TRBV18 ASSPKLAGEAYNEQF
. TRBJ1-6 TRBV9 ASSVEGGGSPLH
TRBD2 TRBJ2-7 TRBV5-1 ASSLEFSGGASDEQY
. TRBJ2-1 TRBV24-1 ATSDSLYNEQF
TRBD1 TRBJ1-2 TRBV5-1 ASSPWTGEEDGYT
TRBD1 TRBJ1-6 TRBV7-2 ASSPETGRNSPLH
TRBD1 TRBJ1-2 TRBV5-6 ASSLGTGENYGYT
. TRBJ1-2 TRBV5-4 ASSLIGAGGYT